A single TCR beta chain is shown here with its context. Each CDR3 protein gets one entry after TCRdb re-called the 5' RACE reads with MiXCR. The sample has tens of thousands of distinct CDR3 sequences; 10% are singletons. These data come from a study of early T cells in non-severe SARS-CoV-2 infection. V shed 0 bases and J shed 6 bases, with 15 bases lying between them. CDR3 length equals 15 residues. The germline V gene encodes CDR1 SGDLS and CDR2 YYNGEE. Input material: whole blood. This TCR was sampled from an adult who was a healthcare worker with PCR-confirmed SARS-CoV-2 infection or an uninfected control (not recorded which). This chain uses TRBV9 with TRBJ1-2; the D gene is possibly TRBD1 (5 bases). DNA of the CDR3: TGTGCCAGCAGCGTAGGATATTTGTTGGGGGATGGCTACACCTTC. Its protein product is CASSVGYLLGDGYTF.